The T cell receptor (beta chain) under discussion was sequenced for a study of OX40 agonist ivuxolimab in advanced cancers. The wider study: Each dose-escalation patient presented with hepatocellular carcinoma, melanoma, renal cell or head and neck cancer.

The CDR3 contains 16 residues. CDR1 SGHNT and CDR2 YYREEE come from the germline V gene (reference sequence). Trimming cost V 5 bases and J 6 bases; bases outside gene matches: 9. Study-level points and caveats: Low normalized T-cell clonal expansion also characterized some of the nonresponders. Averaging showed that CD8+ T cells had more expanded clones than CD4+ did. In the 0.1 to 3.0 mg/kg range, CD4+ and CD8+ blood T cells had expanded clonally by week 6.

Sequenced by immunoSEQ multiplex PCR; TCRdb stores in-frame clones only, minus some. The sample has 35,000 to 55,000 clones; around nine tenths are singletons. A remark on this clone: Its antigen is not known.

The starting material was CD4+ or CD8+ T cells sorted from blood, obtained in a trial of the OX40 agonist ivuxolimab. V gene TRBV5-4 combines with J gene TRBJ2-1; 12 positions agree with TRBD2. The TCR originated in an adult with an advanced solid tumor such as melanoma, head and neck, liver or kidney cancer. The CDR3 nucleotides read TGTGCCAGCAGACAAGGACTAGCGGGATTTGGCAATGAGCAGTTCTTC. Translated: CASRQGLAGFGNEQFF.